This T cell receptor (beta chain) was sequenced for a study of Ad26.COV2.S vaccination and SARS-CoV-2 variants (dated by TCRdb to about 2021). Study-wide context: Vaccine-arm donors were drawn from COV1001, a multicentre, randomized, double-blind, placebo-controlled phase I-IIa trial of Ad26.COV2.S in healthy adults. Ad26.COV2.S was administered intramuscularly at a dose of 5x10^10 or 1x10^11 viral particles, either as one shot or as two shots given 56 days apart. The TCR-sequenced set comprised approximately 30 samples: roughly 19 Ad26.COV2.S vaccine recipients, 5 placebo recipients and 8 SARS-CoV-2 convalescent individuals. TCRbeta repertoire sequencing was used to assess the specificity and breadth of SARS-CoV-2-reactive T cell receptors after Ad26.COV2.S vaccination. Trial participants were randomized into five groups of five: low-dose or high-dose Ad26.COV2.S given once or twice, or placebo on both occasions. Blinding of investigators to trial group allocation was maintained during experiments and outcome assessment. Paper-wide results and their limitations: Non-spike TCR breadth was comparable between vaccine and placebo recipients, consistent with the vaccine containing only spike. The authors noted that the TCR breadth and depth analyses may have underestimated total T cell responses. After vaccination, substantial breadth of spike-specific CD8+ and CD4+ T cell responses was reported. The study was not powered to compare responses between vaccine doses or regimens. Compared with placebo recipients, Ad26.COV2.S recipients showed higher spike-specific TCR breadth (P = 0.0014).

Notes on this clone: The clone's antigen remains unknown. There are no base qualities to consult, and no much larger clone falls within one base.

Read against the paper, the sample's treatment or condition label means: 15 to 20 received Ad26.COV2.S at low or high dose, single or two shots; 5 received placebo; per-sample allocation not given. Repertoires of vaccine and placebo recipients were sequenced from samples collected on day 63 after the first injection. In Cohort 1b, about 27 adults aged 18-55 years were enrolled at a single site in Boston, USA, between 29 July and 7 August 2020. Ad26.COV2.S was a replication-incompetent adenovirus type 26 vector expressing a prefusion-stabilized SARS-CoV-2 spike protein from the original Wuhan strain. The CDR3 goes from the cysteine to the phenylalanine over 16 residues. Kept here is only the CDR3 DNA, which spans 48 bases and is read in frame from base 1. CDR1 and CDR2, looked up from the germline V gene, are SGHAT and FQNNGV. Germline trimming amounts to 0 bases on V and 4 bases on J, with 7 as the count of junction bases outside the gene matches.

TCRbeta CDR3 regions were sequenced with the immunoSEQ Assay. After extraction, genomic DNA underwent amplification by bias-controlled multiplex PCR, followed by high-throughput sequencing. Turning to the authors' computational methods: To quantify the absolute abundance of every unique TCRbeta CDR3 region, sequences were collapsed and filtered. Usable DNA was measured by amplifying reference genes present in all nucleated cells, and TCRbeta template counts were normalized to that usable DNA to estimate T cell fraction. Repertoire TCRs were annotated as SARS-CoV-2-specific when V gene, CDR3 amino acid sequence and J gene were exactly matched to a known reactive TCR set. MIRA supplied the reference SARS-CoV-2 TCR set, which was filtered for enrichment in COVID-19-positive ImmuneCODE repertoires so that public or cross-reactive TCRs were removed. Using the MIRA antigens, annotated TCRs were further analysed by specific ORF or by position within an ORF. Depth was the summed frequency of annotated unique rearrangements, while breadth was defined as annotated unique rearrangements over total unique productive rearrangements. Two-sided Wilcoxon rank-sum tests were applied when comparing TCR breadth between groups. TCRdb provides this immuneACCESS table in a form limited to in-frame rearrangements. Some clones are lacking; in checked studies, under half of them reflect an unresolved V gene, and why the rest are absent is not known. V, J and clone size derive from that table, while D and trimming were established from the DNA sequence. This sample is represented by 440,000 or so clones; around 93% of them were singletons. About 1.7% of the sample lies in the top ten.

Sequenced here: peripheral blood, sampled in a trial of Ad26.COV2.S vaccine versus placebo. The receptor comes from a person between 18 and 60 years old who received the Ad26.COV2.S COVID-19 vaccine or a placebo. The chain is encoded by TRBV11-2 joined to TRBJ1-1, and 8 bases in between align with TRBD1. At the DNA level, the sequence is TGTGCCAGCAGCTTAGATCAGCGCAGGGGGCTCACTGAAGCTTTCTTT. Translated, it reads CASSLDQRRGLTEAFF. This CDR3, with the reference TRBV11-2 and TRBJ1-1 proteins standing in past its ends, gives the full variable domain EAGVAQSPRYKIIEKRQSVAFWCNPISGHATLYWYQQILGQGPKLLIQFQNNGVVDDSQLPKDRFSAERLKGVDSTLKIQPAKLEDSAVYLCASSLDQRRGLTEAFFGQGTRLTVV.